This T cell receptor (beta chain) is drawn from a study of T cells after yellow fever vaccination. About the research overall: Preparation used SMART-Seq v4 Ultra Low Input for the low-cell-number fractions. Study results and limitations: Most clones from primary vaccination resurfaced after the booster (about 96% CD4, more than 75% CD8).

Details on this clonotype: Its antigen remains unidentified.

Template switching with 5'RACE generated the TCR cDNA and added a universal primer site and UMIs. TCRdb itself ran the 5' RACE reads through MiXCR, one entry per CDR3 protein. Of roughly 300,000 distinct CDR3 sequences in the sample, around 8.1% were seen once. CDR3 length equals 17 residues. V was cut by 0 bases and J by 4 bases, with 16 bases left in between. The germline CDR1 and CDR2 sequences are LGHDT and YNNKEL (reference sequence). The sequencing here drew on PBMCs, taken about 41 days after the first yellow fever vaccination. The clonotype comes from a man aged 18 to 30 who received the YFV17D yellow fever vaccine. The V gene is TRBV3-1, the J gene TRBJ2-1; D might be TRBD2 (7 bases). The CDR3: CASSQDVRGGAYNEQFF. Here the CDR3 DNA reads TGTGCCAGCAGCCAAGACGTGAGGGGGGGGGCGTACAATGAGCAGTTCTTC.